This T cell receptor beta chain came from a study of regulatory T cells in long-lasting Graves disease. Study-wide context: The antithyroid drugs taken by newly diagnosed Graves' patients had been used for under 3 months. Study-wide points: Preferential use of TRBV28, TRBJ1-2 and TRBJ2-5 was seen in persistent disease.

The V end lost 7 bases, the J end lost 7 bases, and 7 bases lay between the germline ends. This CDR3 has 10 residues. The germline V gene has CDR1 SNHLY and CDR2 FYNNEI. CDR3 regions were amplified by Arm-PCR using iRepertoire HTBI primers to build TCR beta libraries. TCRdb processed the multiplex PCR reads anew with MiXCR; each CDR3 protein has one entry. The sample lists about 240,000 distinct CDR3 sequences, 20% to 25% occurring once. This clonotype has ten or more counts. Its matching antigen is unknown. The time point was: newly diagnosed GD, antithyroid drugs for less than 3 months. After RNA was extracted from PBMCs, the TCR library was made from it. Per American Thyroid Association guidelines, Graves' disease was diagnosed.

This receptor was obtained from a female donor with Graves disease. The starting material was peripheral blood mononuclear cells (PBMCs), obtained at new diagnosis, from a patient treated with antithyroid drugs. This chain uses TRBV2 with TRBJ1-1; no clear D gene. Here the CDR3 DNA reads TGTGCCAGCACAGTTAGTGAAGCTTTCTTT. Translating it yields CASTVSEAFF.